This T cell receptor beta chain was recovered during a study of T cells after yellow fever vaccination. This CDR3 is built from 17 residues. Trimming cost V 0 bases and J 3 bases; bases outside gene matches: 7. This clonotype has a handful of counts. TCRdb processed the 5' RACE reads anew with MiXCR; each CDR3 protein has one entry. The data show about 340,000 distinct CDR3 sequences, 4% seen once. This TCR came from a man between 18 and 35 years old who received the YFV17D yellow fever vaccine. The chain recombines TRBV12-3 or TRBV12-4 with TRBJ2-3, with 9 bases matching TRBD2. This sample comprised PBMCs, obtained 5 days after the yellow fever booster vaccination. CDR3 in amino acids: CASSLALAGGPTDTQYF. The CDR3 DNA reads TGTGCCAGCAGTTTAGCGCTTGCGGGGGGGCCGACAGATACGCAGTATTTT.